These 16 T cell receptor beta chains were sequenced from one sample in a study of blood T cell repertoires in COVID-19. Clones were sequenced by immunoSEQ multiplex PCR, and TCRdb holds only the in-frame ones, with some missing. This repertoire shows 95,000 to 100,000 clones, 80% to 95% found once; its top ten account for 5.7%. Sequenced sample: peripheral blood. The receptor source for this set is a man aged 50 to 60 with active COVID-19.

The chain has TRBV12-3 or TRBV12-4 and TRBJ1-4; D not certain. Trimming removed 7 bases from V and 1 base from J, with 7 bases in between. CDR3 length: 13 amino acids. CDR3 sequence reads: CASKMRTNEKLFF. CDR3 sequence (DNA): TGTGCCAGCAAAATGCGAACTAATGAAAAACTGTTTTTT.

The chain carries TRBV7-2 and TRBJ2-7; 8 bases agree with TRBD2. The CDR3 runs to 14 residues. CDR1 SGHTA and CDR2 FQGNSA come from the germline V gene. J lost 3 bases, V lost 4 bases, and 5 bases had no gene match. The CDR3 DNA reads TGTGCCAGCAGCTCGACTAGCGTATACTACGAGCAGTACTTC. It codes for CASSSTSVYYEQYF.

The chain links TRBV11-2 to TRBJ1-1; no reliable D call. CDR1 and CDR2 from the germline V gene are SGHAT and FQNNGV. The CDR3 contains 14 residues. Trimming shortened V by 7 bases and J by 8 bases, and 20 bases separated the two germline ends. CDR3 amino acids: CASTTRSPGIEAFF. CDR3 DNA sequence: TGTGCCAGCACCACCCGATCCCCGGGTATCGAAGCTTTCTTT.

This chain links TRBV5-1 with TRBJ2-1; 14 nucleotides line up with TRBD2. Germline V gene data show CDR1 as SGHRS and CDR2 as YFSETQ. This CDR3 is built from 19 residues. The V segment lost 4 bases and the J segment 1 base; nucleotides outside the gene matches: 10. The DNA of the CDR3 is TGCGCCAGCAGCCCATCCGGGACTAGCGGGAGAGGATCCTACAATGAGCAGTTCTTC. Its translation is CASSPSGTSGRGSYNEQFF.

The chain uses TRBV11-2 and TRBJ2-7, with D possibly matching TRBD2 (6 bases). From germline, CDR1 is SGHAT and CDR2 FQNNGV. This CDR3 is built from 13 residues. V lost 1 base and J lost 2, with 6 bases in between. The CDR3 DNA sequence: TGTGCCAGCAGCTTAGTAGCGGCCTACGAGCAGTACTTC. Translation gives CASSLVAAYEQYF.

The rearrangement links TRBV24-1 to TRBJ2-1; D is perhaps TRBD2 (5 bases). Germline V lookup: CDR1 KGHDR, CDR2 SFDVKD. The CDR3 runs to 12 residues. V lost 10 bases to trimming and J lost 8 bases, with 14 bases between them. For the CDR3, the DNA is TGTGCCACGACCGCGGGCAAGTATGAGCAGTTCTTC. Residues: CATTAGKYEQFF.

This clone has just a few counts. The CDR3 bases are TGTGCCAGCAGAATCAATTCCGGGGGAACTGAAAAACTGTTTTTT. Translating gives CASRINSGGTEKLFF. V is TRBV7-9 and J is TRBJ1-4, with D possibly matching TRBD1 (5 bases). Deletions cut 6 bases from V and 7 bases from J, with 18 bases between. The CDR3 contains 15 residues. The V gene's germline CDR1 is SEHNR and CDR2 FQNEAQ (reference sequence).

The gene calls are TRBV11-3 and TRBJ2-1; TRBD2 is a possible D gene (6 bases). V was shortened by 1 base and J by 11 bases, with 12 bases between the two germline ends. In germline, CDR1 is SGHNT, CDR2 YENEEA. CDR3 length equals 13 residues. CDR3 bases: TGTGCCAGCAGCTTAGCCCGGGGAGGTAAGCAGTTCTTC. Translated: CASSLARGGKQFF.

The CDR3 loop reads CASSDGAHIQYF. The CDR3 DNA follows: TGTGCCAGTAGTGACGGAGCCCACATTCAGTACTTC. J is TRBJ2-4 and V is TRBV19; D remains ambiguous. The CDR3 covers 12 residues. Germline CDR1 is LNHDA and CDR2 is SQIVND (reference sequence). The V end was cut by 5 bases, the J end by 8 bases, with 10 bases between.

This sequence joins TRBV7-9 and TRBJ1-2; D perhaps matches TRBD1 (5 bases). The V and J ends lost 2 bases and 2 bases respectively, with 9 bases between them. Germline assignment: CDR1 SEHNR and CDR2 FQNEAQ (reference sequence). This CDR3 has 14 residues. This CDR3 is CASSLPTANYGYTF. As DNA, the CDR3 is TGTGCCAGCAGCTTACCGACAGCCAACTATGGCTACACCTTC. The entire variable domain, with the rest obtained from reference TRBV7-9 and TRBJ1-2, is as follows: DTGVSQNPRHKITKRGQNVTFRCDPISEHNRLYWYRQTLGQGPEFLTYFQNEAQLEKSRLLSDRFSAERPKGSFSTLEIQRTEQGDSAMYLCASSLPTANYGYTFGSGTRLTVV.

V and J are TRBV11-2 and TRBJ2-3, with D tentatively TRBD1 (5 bases). From germline, CDR1 is SGHAT and CDR2 FQNNGV. CDR3 length: 16 amino acids. The V end was cut by 5 bases, the J end by 5 bases, with 20 bases between. The CDR3 nucleotides read TGTGCCAGCAGCCTGTATAAAGGGGCAGGGCTAGATACGCAGTATTTT. Amino acids: CASSLYKGAGLDTQYF.

The chain joins TRBV4-1 to TRBJ2-1; 9 bases fit TRBD1. Germline CDR1 MGHRA, CDR2 YSYEKL. V lost 2 bases, J lost 6 bases, and 11 bases stayed unmatched. CDR3 size: 17 residues. CDR3 protein: CASSQRQETGGSNEQFF. DNA of the CDR3: TGCGCCAGCAGCCAAAGACAGGAGACAGGGGGTAGCAATGAGCAGTTCTTC.

The V gene is TRBV7-8, the J gene TRBJ1-3, with D unclear. From germline, CDR1 is SGHVS and CDR2 FQNEAQ. The CDR3 length is 15 residues. V lost 1 base, J lost 0 bases, and 7 bases lay in between. The CDR3 is CASSLGLGSGNTIYF. The CDR3 DNA reads as TGTGCCAGCAGCTTAGGCCTCGGCTCTGGAAACACCATATATTTT.

The chain combines TRBV5-1 with TRBJ2-3; TRBD1 might be the D (6 bases). Trimming took 4 bases from V and 0 from J, leaving 12 bases between them. Germline CDR1 reads SGHRS; CDR2 reads YFSETQ. This CDR3 contains 15 residues. CDR3 loop: CASSPGQISTDTQYF. The CDR3 DNA reads TGCGCCAGCAGCCCCGGACAGATTAGCACAGATACGCAGTATTTT.

The gene calls are TRBV28 and TRBJ2-3, with TRBD2 matching 9 bases. CDR1 and CDR2 (germline): MDHEN, SYDVKM. The CDR3 contains 17 residues. Unmatched junction bases numbered 7, after V lost 3 bases and J lost 0 bases. CDR3 nucleotide sequence: TGTGCCAGCAGTTTCGGGGGTAGCGGGAGAAGCACAGATACGCAGTATTTT. Translated: CASSFGGSGRSTDTQYF.

This clone was observed a single time. J is TRBJ2-1 and V is TRBV5-4, with 7 bases identical to TRBD2. The V segment lost 5 bases and the J segment 9 bases; nucleotides outside the gene matches: 8. Germline-derived CDR1 and CDR2 are SGHNT and YYREEE (reference sequence). The CDR3 contains 13 residues. The CDR3 spells CASSQTSSVEQFF. CDR3 DNA: TGTGCCAGCAGTCAGACTAGCTCCGTTGAGCAGTTCTTC.